The 19 T cell receptor beta chains in this list originate from one sample, sequenced in a study of beta chain features in type 1 diabetes. Expressed TCRB transcripts were sequenced because the entire RNA isolate underwent reverse transcription. Profiled with immunoSEQ multiplex PCR; TCRdb holds only in-frame clones, not every one. The sample carries roughly 230,000 clones, 9.6% recorded once. Sequences were obtained from naive CD4+ T cells from blood. These receptors were taken from a woman under 30 in good health.

V is TRBV2 and J is TRBJ2-5, with D perhaps TRBD1 (5 bases). The CDR3 consists of 14 residues. V was shortened by 6 bases and J by 1 base, with 12 bases between the two germline ends. CDR1 is SNHLY, CDR2 FYNNEI, per germline. The CDR3 sequence: CASRVRQPQETQYF. CDR3 bases: TGTGCCAGCAGGGTTAGACAGCCCCAAGAGACCCAGTACTTC. Using reference TRBV2 and TRBJ2-5 for the parts outside the CDR3, the full variable domain is EPEVTQTPSHQVTQMGQEVILRCVPISNHLYFYWYRQILGQKVEFLVSFYNNEISEKSEIFDDQFSVERPDGSNFTLKIRSTKLEDSAMYFCASRVRQPQETQYFGPGTRLLVL.

This clone was found a few times. The chain couples TRBV7-6 to TRBJ1-3; 7 nucleotides align to TRBD1. Germline values: CDR1 SGHVS, CDR2 FNYEAQ. This CDR3 comprises 17 residues. V was pared by 9 bases and J by 0 bases, with 14 bases of the junction left unmatched. The CDR3 loop reads CASAGKQGTLSGNTIYF. DNA of the CDR3: TGTGCCAGTGCTGGGAAACAGGGGACCCTCTCTGGAAACACCATATATTTT.

This rearrangement joins TRBV14 to TRBJ2-1, with a tentative D call TRBD1 (6 bases). The CDR3 is 16 residues long. V dropped 0 bases and J dropped 2 bases, with 11 bases sitting between them. Germline assignment: CDR1 SGHDN and CDR2 FVKESK. In DNA, the CDR3 is TGTGCCAGCAGCCAAGATGCAGGGGATGCCTACAATGAGCAGTTCTTC. It translates to CASSQDAGDAYNEQFF.

This clone was observed a few times. The chain combines TRBV29-1 with TRBJ1-1; a weak D match, TRBD1 (5 bases). From germline, CDR1 is SQVTM and CDR2 ANQGSEA. This CDR3 comprises 14 residues. The V and J ends lost 4 bases and 4 bases respectively, with 16 bases between them. The CDR3 DNA reads TGCAGCGTTGTTGACAGTTGGAGGGGCACTGAAGCTTTCTTT. It translates to CSVVDSWRGTEAFF. The full variable domain, completed using reference TRBV29-1 and TRBJ1-1, is SAVISQKPSRDICQRGTSLTIQCQVDSQVTMMFWYRQQPGQSLTLIATANQGSEATYESGFVIDKFPISRPNLTFSTLTVSNMSPEDSSIYLCSVVDSWRGTEAFFGQGTRLTVV.

This clone was found a few times. Here the CDR3 DNA reads TGTGCCAGCAGGAGACAGGGTGACACCGGGGAGCTGTTTTTT. Translated: CASRRQGDTGELFF. The chain carries TRBV7-9 and TRBJ2-2; 7 bases fit TRBD1. This CDR3 is built from 14 residues. Trimming at V came to 6 bases and at J to 3 bases, leaving 4 bases not matched to a gene. Germline CDR1 SEHNR, CDR2 FQNEAQ (reference sequence).

V is TRBV5-1 and J is TRBJ2-7; 7 nucleotides line up with TRBD2. The CDR3 sequence is 16 residues long. The germline gives CDR1 SGHRS, CDR2 YFSETQ. After removal of 0 bases from V and 2 bases from J, the junction contained 8 bases not matched to a gene. This CDR3 reads CASSLGLAVGPYEQYF. In DNA form, the CDR3 reads TGCGCCAGCAGCTTGGGCCTAGCGGTCGGGCCCTACGAGCAGTACTTC.

This clone was detected a few times. J is TRBJ2-1 and V is TRBV6-1; 7 bases agree with TRBD2. The CDR3 length is 19 residues. Germline V gives CDR1 MNHNS, CDR2 SASEGT. V dropped 1 base and J dropped 5; count of bases not matched to a gene: 17. Here the CDR3 reads CASSEDRRGRLTTNNEQFF. The CDR3 region has the DNA TGTGCCAGCAGTGAAGACAGGCGGGGGAGGTTAACTACAAACAATGAGCAGTTCTTC.

This rearrangement joins TRBV19 to TRBJ2-7, with D tentatively TRBD2 (6 bases). Germline CDR1 reads LNHDA; CDR2 reads SQIVND (reference sequence). V was clipped by 5 bases and J by 4 bases, with 15 bases between them. This CDR3 spans 14 amino acids. The CDR3 nucleotides read TGTGCCAGTAGTCCGGCCGGAGGGAGTTACGAGCAGTACTTC. Protein product: CASSPAGGSYEQYF.

This clone showed up just a few times. The V call is TRBV5-1, the J call TRBJ2-2; unclear D gene. Germline V gene data show CDR1 as SGHRS and CDR2 as YFSETQ. The CDR3 has 14 residues. The ends were cut back, 0 bases at V and 2 bases at J, with 5 bases in the middle. CDR3 nucleotide sequence: TGCGCCAGCAGCTTGGTGGGCAACACCGGGGAGCTGTTTTTT. Amino acid sequence: CASSLVGNTGELFF.

This clone was seen more than once but under ten times. V is TRBV5-1 and J is TRBJ2-1; the match to TRBD2 covers 12 bases. The CDR3 spans 16 residues. V trimming: 3 bases; J trimming: 4 bases; junction bases outside the gene matches: 5. Germline V gene data show CDR1 as SGHRS and CDR2 as YFSETQ. The CDR3 here is CASSSLGTSGYNEQFF. CDR3 DNA: TGCGCCAGCAGCTCTCTCGGGACTAGCGGGTACAATGAGCAGTTCTTC.

The sample holds a few counts of this clone. The chain joins TRBV5-1 to TRBJ2-1; TRBD2 aligns across 9 bases. Unmatched junction bases numbered 4, after V lost 2 bases and J lost 4 bases. CDR3 length: 15 residues. Germline CDR1 is SGHRS and CDR2 is YFSETQ. The CDR3 reads CASSLIAGVYNEQFF. The DNA for the CDR3 is TGCGCCAGCAGCTTAATAGCGGGAGTATACAATGAGCAGTTCTTC.

This clone has more than one count but fewer than ten. The V and J genes are TRBV5-1 and TRBJ2-5; D perhaps matches TRBD1 (5 bases). The germline V gene has CDR1 SGHRS and CDR2 YFSETQ. Trimming stripped 0 bases from V and 4 bases from J, with 10 bases between. This CDR3 has 14 residues. DNA of the CDR3: TGCGCCAGCAGCTTGGTAGACAGCCGAGAGACCCAGTACTTC. Translating gives CASSLVDSRETQYF.

This clone has more than one count but fewer than ten. The chain combines TRBV5-1 with TRBJ1-4; D is undetermined. The V end was cut by 0 bases, the J end by 8 bases, with 11 bases between. This CDR3 region has 14 residues. The germline V gene has CDR1 SGHRS and CDR2 YFSETQ. The CDR3 region has the DNA TGCGCCAGCAGCTTGGCCGGTGAGCGAGAAAAACTGTTTTTT. Encoded protein: CASSLAGEREKLFF.

The table lists this clone with many counts. CDR3 sequence reads: CASSLDRTGQPQHF. DNA for the CDR3: TGTGCCAGCAGCCTGGACAGAACTGGTCAGCCCCAGCATTTT. The rearrangement uses TRBV7-9 and TRBJ1-5; D possibly corresponds to TRBD1 (6 bases). CDR3 length: 14 residues. The V gene's germline CDR1 is SEHNR and CDR2 FQNEAQ (reference sequence). Trimming pared 5 bases from V and 6 bases from J, leaving 14 bases between. The variable domain in full, with the rest retrieved from reference TRBV7-9 and TRBJ1-5, is DTGVSQNPRHKITKRGQNVTFRCDPISEHNRLYWYRQTLGQGPEFLTYFQNEAQLEKSRLLSDRFSAERPKGSFSTLEIQRTEQGDSAMYLCASSLDRTGQPQHFGDGTRLSIL.

There are a few counts of this clone. The V gene is TRBV4-1, the J gene TRBJ2-5; 9 positions match TRBD2. The better agreement between TRBJ2-7 and the DNA end casts doubt on the J call. Germline values: CDR1 MGHRA, CDR2 YSYEKL. CDR3 length: 16 amino acids. The CDR3 reads CASSQPLAGRKGEQYF. The CDR3 DNA is TGCGCCAGCAGCCAGCCTCTAGCGGGACGGAAGGGCGAGCAGTACTTC.

V is TRBV6-1 and J is TRBJ2-7; 12 nucleotides agree with TRBD2. Germline V CDR1 and CDR2: MNHNS, SASEGT. V lost 1 base and J lost 1; bases outside the gene matches: 5. The CDR3 is 17 residues long. Here the CDR3 DNA reads TGTGCCAGCAGTGAAGGACTAGCGGGAGATCAGTCCTACGAGCAGTACTTC. This gives the protein CASSEGLAGDQSYEQYF.

This clone was recorded at least ten times. This chain joins TRBV5-6 and TRBJ2-1; D is possibly TRBD1 (6 bases). The CDR3 totals 13 residues. Per the germline V gene, CDR1 is SGHDT and CDR2 is YYEEEE. V was pared by 1 base and J by 7 bases, with 9 bases between. CDR3 sequence reads: CASSLMGANEQFF. The CDR3, as DNA: TGTGCCAGCAGCTTGATGGGGGCTAATGAGCAGTTCTTC.

This clone was detected a few times. The gene calls are TRBV2 and TRBJ2-5; D may be TRBD2 (6 bases). The germline CDR1 and CDR2 sequences are SNHLY and FYNNEI. This CDR3 is 14 amino acids long. V lost 4 bases to trimming and J lost 4 bases, with 13 bases between them. CDR3 protein: CASSVGGFPETQYF. The CDR3 nucleotides are TGTGCCAGCAGTGTGGGAGGCTTTCCAGAGACCCAGTACTTC.

This clone showed up just a few times. The V and J genes are TRBV5-5 and TRBJ2-5; perhaps TRBD1 as D (7 bases). CDR1 is SGHKS, CDR2 YYEKEE, per germline (reference sequence). The V and J ends lost 0 bases and 4 bases respectively, with 19 bases between them. The CDR3 runs 17 residues. The CDR3 protein is CASSLGPGQVGGETQYF. As DNA, the CDR3 is TGTGCCAGCAGCTTGGGGCCTGGACAGGTCGGGGGAGAGACCCAGTACTTC.